One and the same sample provided the 25 T cell receptor beta chains below, sequenced in a study of cytotoxic CD8 clonotypes in ibrutinib-treated CLL. The method was immunoSEQ multiplex PCR; TCRdb's version includes in-frame clones alone and lacks a portion of them. In the table there are some 200,000 clones, around 72% of which are singletons. Specimen: PBMCs, collected after 24 months of ibrutinib treatment. The receptors originated from a human donor with chronic lymphocytic leukemia.

This chain joins TRBV6-5 and TRBJ2-7, with D possibly matching TRBD1 (6 bases). The CDR3 contains 13 residues. Trimming took 5 bases from V and 10 from J, leaving 18 bases between them. Germline V gene lookup returns CDR1 MNHEY and CDR2 SVGAGI. The CDR3 sequence: CASSEAPGTSQYF. CDR3 DNA: TGTGCCAGCAGTGAAGCGCCTGGGACAAGCCAGTACTTC.

The V gene is TRBV6-1, the J gene TRBJ2-2, with unresolved D. Germline V CDR1 and CDR2: MNHNS, SASEGT. The CDR3 is 14 residues long. Trimming pared 2 bases from V and 7 bases from J, leaving 11 bases between. CDR3 loop: CASSENVGDGELFF. The CDR3, as DNA: TGTGCCAGCAGTGAAAATGTAGGTGACGGGGAGCTGTTTTTT.

This clone showed up just once. The chain employs TRBV5-1 and TRBJ2-3, with a possible D match to TRBD1 (6 bases). Trimming cost V 5 bases and J 5 bases, with 15 bases left between them. The germline V gene has CDR1 SGHRS and CDR2 YFSETQ. The CDR3 is 14 amino acids. The CDR3 DNA follows: TGCGCCAGCAGTCTGGGGGCAGGTGGAGATACGCAGTATTTT. This codes for CASSLGAGGDTQYF.

The chain is built from TRBV19 and TRBJ2-2; TRBD2 agrees at 11 bases. This CDR3 comprises 17 residues. The V segment lost 6 bases and the J segment 2 bases; nucleotides outside the gene matches: 8. In germline, CDR1 is LNHDA, CDR2 SQIVND (reference sequence). CDR3 sequence (DNA): TGTGCCAGTAGGACTAGCGGGACCCTTCCTAACACCGGGGAGCTGTTTTTT. Translation: CASRTSGTLPNTGELFF.

The V call is TRBV7-9, the J call TRBJ2-3, with unresolved D. Trimming took 1 base from V and 2 from J, leaving 4 bases between them. CDR1 SEHNR and CDR2 FQNEAQ come from the germline V gene (reference sequence). The length of the CDR3 is 13 residues. The CDR3 spells CASSLGLTDTQYF. CDR3 bases: TGTGCCAGCAGCTTAGGCCTCACAGATACGCAGTATTTT.

The gene calls are TRBV5-6 and TRBJ2-2; possibly TRBD2 for D (6 bases). Germline V gene lookup returns CDR1 SGHDT and CDR2 YYEEEE. CDR3 size: 17 residues. V was shortened by 2 bases and J by 3 bases, with 17 bases between the two germline ends. The CDR3 region is CASSFPRGSGYTGELFF. CDR3 DNA sequence: TGTGCCAGCAGCTTTCCCCGTGGTAGCGGATACACCGGGGAGCTGTTTTTT.

The V call is TRBV6-5, the J call TRBJ1-2; perhaps TRBD1 as D (6 bases). The germline gives CDR1 MNHEY, CDR2 SVGAGI. There are 15 residues in the CDR3. The V end lost 6 bases, the J end lost 2 bases, and 16 bases lay between the germline ends. CDR3 DNA sequence: TGTGCCAGCAGCTACCTCAGGGACACAAACTATGGCTACACCTTC. As protein: CASSYLRDTNYGYTF.

This sequence joins TRBV4-2 and TRBJ2-2; no definite D call. The CDR3 runs to 14 residues. The germline V gene encodes CDR1 LGHNA and CDR2 YNFKEQ. V was cut by 0 bases and J by 6 bases, with 8 bases left in between. This chain's CDR3 is CASSQDLSPGELFF. CDR3 sequence (DNA): TGTGCCAGCAGCCAAGATTTAAGTCCCGGGGAGCTGTTTTTT.

This rearrangement joins TRBV5-4 to TRBJ2-7; D remains ambiguous. V shed 4 bases and J shed 0 bases, with 11 bases lying between them. Germline CDR1 is SGHNT and CDR2 is YYREEE (reference sequence). The CDR3 contains 14 residues. As DNA, the CDR3 is TGTGCCAGCAGCACTGACTGGAGCTCCTACGAGCAGTACTTC. Translating it yields CASSTDWSSYEQYF.

For the CDR3, the DNA is TGTGCTAGTGCCCTCGGGACAGCCTATGGCTACACCTTC. This encodes CASALGTAYGYTF. This chain uses TRBV12-5 with TRBJ1-2; 7 nucleotides agree with TRBD1. J gave up 4 bases and V 7 bases, and 6 bases lay outside the gene matches. CDR1 and CDR2 from the germline V gene are LGHNT and FRNRAP. The CDR3 covers 13 residues.

The chain carries TRBV15 and TRBJ2-6, with 8 bases identical to TRBD1. Germline assignment: CDR1 LNHNV and CDR2 YYDKDF (reference sequence). The CDR3 runs to 19 residues. V trimming: 0 bases; J trimming: 0 bases; junction bases outside the gene matches: 7. The CDR3 region is CATSRDRGQVTSGANVLTF. In DNA form, the CDR3 reads TGTGCCACCAGCAGAGACAGGGGACAGGTTACCTCTGGGGCCAACGTCCTGACTTTC.

The chain carries TRBV30 and TRBJ1-3; no clear D gene. V dropped 0 bases and J dropped 1 base, with 4 bases sitting between them. Germline CDR1 reads GTSNPN; CDR2 reads SVGIG (reference sequence). This CDR3 region has 13 residues. In DNA, the CDR3 is TGTGCCTGGAGTGTACTTTCTGGAAACACCATATATTTT. Translation: CAWSVLSGNTIYF.

The rearrangement links TRBV28 to TRBJ2-3, with 10 bases fitting TRBD2. J was trimmed by 8 bases and V by 4 bases; bases with no gene match: 9. In germline, CDR1 is MDHEN, CDR2 SYDVKM. There are 15 residues in the CDR3. The CDR3 bases are TGTGCCAGCAGTTCCCGGACTAGCGGTAAATTTACGCAGTATTTT. Translation gives CASSSRTSGKFTQYF.

The chain joins TRBV5-6 to TRBJ1-1; 11 nucleotides line up with TRBD1. CDR3 length: 15 amino acids. The germline V gene encodes CDR1 SGHDT and CDR2 YYEEEE. The J segment lost 4 bases and the V segment lost 0 bases, leaving 2 bases of the junction unmatched. The CDR3 loop is CASSLGGTGGTEAFF. The DNA of the CDR3 is TGTGCCAGCAGCTTGGGTGGGACAGGGGGCACTGAAGCTTTCTTT.

CDR3 sequence reads: CASGLVGGEFTYNEQFF. In DNA form, the CDR3 reads TGTGCTAGTGGTTTGGTTGGAGGGGAATTCACCTACAATGAGCAGTTCTTC. V gene TRBV12-5 combines with J gene TRBJ2-1, with D perhaps TRBD2 (6 bases). CDR1 and CDR2 from the germline V gene are LGHNT and FRNRAP. The CDR3 length is 17 residues. V was cut by 0 bases and J by 2 bases, with 14 bases left in between.

The chain uses TRBV7-9 and TRBJ2-7, with D uncertain. Germline values: CDR1 SEHNR, CDR2 FQNEAQ (reference sequence). The CDR3 covers 13 residues. The germline V and J ends were trimmed by 1 base and 1 base, with 5 bases remaining between them. The CDR3 DNA follows: TGTGCCAGCAGCTTAGTTCAGTCCTACGAGCAGTACTTC. Translation: CASSLVQSYEQYF.

This clone has only one observation. The chain is built from TRBV7-8 and TRBJ2-5; D perhaps matches TRBD1 (5 bases). The DNA end lines up better with TRBJ2-7; the J call may be wrong. CDR1 and CDR2 from the germline V gene are SGHVS and FQNEAQ. This CDR3 contains 13 residues. CDR3 region: CASSQGFNYEQYF. In nucleotides, the CDR3 is TGTGCCAGCAGCCAGGGTTTCAATTACGAGCAGTACTTC.

About this clone itself: Germline and junction disagree at one end, which may indicate a read error. The genes are TRBV7-7 and TRBJ2-3; no firm D call. The CDR3 sequence is 13 residues long. The germline gives CDR1 SSHAT, CDR2 FNYEAQ (reference sequence). CDR3 loop: CASSLDNTDTQYF. The CDR3 nucleotides are TGTGCTAGCAGTCTAGACAACACAGATACGCAGTATTTT.

The V gene is TRBV30, the J gene TRBJ2-7, with 13 bases aligning to TRBD2. From germline, CDR1 is GTSNPN and CDR2 SVGIG (reference sequence). The CDR3 length is 17 residues. The V segment lost 1 base and the J segment 0 bases; nucleotides outside the gene matches: 6. CDR3 protein: CAWSGGTSGKSSYEQYF. The CDR3 DNA reads TGTGCCTGGAGTGGAGGGACTAGCGGGAAGAGCTCCTACGAGCAGTACTTC.

V usage is TRBV5-4 and J usage is TRBJ2-1, with 15 bases fitting TRBD2. The CDR3 consists of 16 residues. V shed 0 bases, J shed 6 bases, and the junction held 1 base outside the gene matches. Germline CDR1 and CDR2: SGHNT and YYREEE (reference sequence). This CDR3 reads CASSLGGLAGGNEQFF. The CDR3 coding sequence is TGTGCCAGCAGCTTGGGGGGACTAGCGGGAGGCAATGAGCAGTTCTTC.

The chain joins TRBV30 to TRBJ1-2; 12 bases are a match to TRBD1. The J segment lost 5 bases and the V segment lost 2 bases, leaving 6 bases of the junction unmatched. CDR1 is GTSNPN and CDR2 is SVGIG in the germline V gene (reference sequence). The CDR3 is 15 residues long. The CDR3 nucleotides are TGTGCCTGGAGTATGGGACAGGGGGCGGGTTATGGCTACACCTTC. Translation gives CAWSMGQGAGYGYTF.

In its sample, this clone was seen a few times. The chain is built from TRBV4-2 and TRBJ2-1; D tentatively reads TRBD1 or TRBD2 (5 bases each). With 0 bases removed from V and 6 bases from J, the gap between germline ends came to 12 bases. CDR3 length equals 15 residues. Germline CDR1 LGHNA, CDR2 YNFKEQ. The CDR3 region has the DNA TGTGCCAGCAGCCAAGATAAACTAGGGGCCAATGAGCAGTTCTTC. It translates to CASSQDKLGANEQFF.

This rearrangement joins TRBV29-1 to TRBJ2-1, with a weak D call TRBD2 (5 bases). Germline CDR1 reads SQVTM; CDR2 reads ANQGSEA. The CDR3 is 10 amino acids. V lost 6 bases and J lost 8, with 8 bases in between. As DNA, the CDR3 is TGCAGCGTAGGGAGTTATGAGCAGTTCTTC. It codes for CSVGSYEQFF.

This sequence joins TRBV6-1 and TRBJ1-2, with D perhaps TRBD1 (5 bases). CDR1 is MNHNS and CDR2 is SASEGT in the germline V gene. This CDR3 is built from 14 residues. V lost 5 bases to trimming and J lost 6 bases, with 16 bases between them. CDR3 nucleotides: TGTGCCAGCAGTTATCTTAGGGGTATCGATGGCTACACCTTC. As protein: CASSYLRGIDGYTF.

This chain links TRBV10-1 with TRBJ2-1, with D unclear. Germline CDR1 and CDR2: WNHNN and SYGVQD (reference sequence). Deletions cut 9 bases from V and 7 bases from J, with 10 bases between. The length of the CDR3 is 11 residues. The CDR3 nucleotides read TGCGCCAGTGGCTGGTCAAATGAGCAGTTCTTC. This gives the protein CASGWSNEQFF.